Included here is one TCR beta chain sequence, with context. Germline V gene lookup returns CDR1 KGHSH and CDR2 LQKENI. The CDR3 length is 13 residues. Germline trimming cut 4 bases from V and 2 bases from J; bases unmatched to any gene: 0. This record comes from a study of PD-L1 blockade in urothelial cancer. As for the study in general: Patients' atezolizumab regimen, 1,200 mg intravenously every 3 weeks, began around 2014. At 3 weeks (second dose) and 6 weeks after starting treatment, blood was analyzed.

The time point is: pretreatment peripheral blood. Each PCR had synthetic TCR analog templates added to it as a spike-in. The repertoire was sequenced with immunoSEQ multiplex PCR; TCRdb's copy has only in-frame clones and lacks some. The sample includes roughly 50,000 clones, around 90% of them seen just once. The input for sequencing was PBMCs, taken around atezolizumab (anti-PD-L1) treatment. This TCR derives from a woman aged 55-70 years with urothelial cancer. V usage is TRBV18 and J usage is TRBJ2-3, with TRBD1 matching 7 bases. DNA of the CDR3: TGTGCCAGCTCACAGGGGGCCACAGATACGCAGTATTTT. Translated, it gives CASSQGATDTQYF.